The 26 T cell receptor beta chains given below trace back to one sample, sequenced in a study of blood T cell repertoires in COVID-19. Using immunoSEQ multiplex PCR, the repertoire was profiled, and TCRdb retains in-frame clones only, with some absent. The data show 150,000 to 200,000 clones, 70% to 90% seen once. Specimen: peripheral blood. These receptors all come from a man aged 55 to 70 with COVID-19, enrolled during active disease.

The genes are TRBV9 and TRBJ2-1; possibly TRBD1 for D (6 bases). This CDR3 contains 17 residues. The germline V gene has CDR1 SGDLS and CDR2 YYNGEE. V was pared by 3 bases and J by 0 bases, with 16 bases between. DNA for the CDR3: TGTGCCAGCAGCGCCCTCCCGGACAGTAGCTCCTACAATGAGCAGTTCTTC. Translating it yields CASSALPDSSSYNEQFF.

The rearrangement uses TRBV28 and TRBJ1-2; the D gene is possibly TRBD1 (5 bases). The CDR3 length is 14 residues. V was cut by 8 bases and J by 2 bases, with 15 bases left in between. Germline-derived CDR1 and CDR2 are MDHEN and SYDVKM. In DNA, the CDR3 is TGTGCCAGCTCCGGGGGGGTACAGAACTATGGCTACACCTTC. Residues: CASSGGVQNYGYTF.

This clone was counted only a few times. The gene calls are TRBV4-1 and TRBJ1-2; D perhaps matches TRBD1 (5 bases). Germline V gene lookup returns CDR1 MGHRA and CDR2 YSYEKL. Trimming left V 8 bases short and J 1 base short, with 17 bases between. The CDR3 is 15 amino acids. The CDR3 region has the DNA TGCGCCAGCGCCCCCGACAGCCCGCTTAACTATGGCTACACCTTC. The encoded protein is CASAPDSPLNYGYTF.

This chain links TRBV7-8 with TRBJ2-1; D may be TRBD1 (5 bases). The ends were cut back, 5 bases at V and 4 bases at J, with 15 bases in the middle. Germline CDR1 is SGHVS and CDR2 is FQNEAQ. The CDR3 is 15 residues long. This CDR3 reads CASSRGGGMYNEQFF. In nucleotides, the CDR3 is TGTGCCAGCAGCAGGGGTGGCGGAATGTACAATGAGCAGTTCTTC.

The chain is built from TRBV2 and TRBJ2-7; D is undetermined. This CDR3 is 14 amino acids long. V was trimmed by 5 bases and J by 1 base, leaving 12 bases between them. Germline CDR1 SNHLY, CDR2 FYNNEI. This CDR3 reads CASSLGGLSYEQYF. The CDR3, as DNA: TGTGCCAGCAGTCTAGGCGGATTATCCTACGAGCAGTACTTC.

This clone was recorded a few times. V and J are TRBV2 and TRBJ1-1, with D perhaps matching TRBD1 (6 bases). Between the trimmed V and J ends, which lost 4 bases and 5 bases, there was a span of 11 bases. Germline-derived CDR1 and CDR2 are SNHLY and FYNNEI. CDR3 length equals 13 residues. The CDR3 loop reads CASSGGGGTEAFF. DNA of the CDR3: TGTGCCAGCAGTGGAGGGGGAGGGACTGAAGCTTTCTTT.

This clone was seen just once. The gene calls are TRBV7-9 and TRBJ2-7; maybe TRBD2 (6 bases). CDR3 length: 14 amino acids. Trimming stripped 5 bases from V and 3 bases from J, with 14 bases between. CDR1 SEHNR and CDR2 FQNEAQ come from the germline V gene (reference sequence). CDR3 in amino acids: CASSLAGLFYEQYF. The CDR3 coding sequence is TGTGCCAGCAGCCTGGCGGGACTTTTCTACGAGCAGTACTTC.

The chain joins TRBV7-2 to TRBJ2-7; the match to TRBD1 covers 7 bases. Germline CDR1 and CDR2: SGHTA and FQGNSA. V lost 5 bases to trimming and J lost 1 base; unmatched junction nucleotides: 8. This CDR3 has 15 residues. The CDR3 sequence: CASSQWADRSYEQYF. The CDR3 bases are TGTGCCAGCAGCCAGTGGGCGGACAGGTCCTACGAGCAGTACTTC.

The V gene is TRBV5-5, the J gene TRBJ1-3; 7 nucleotides agree with TRBD1. The CDR3 consists of 15 residues. The germline V gene has CDR1 SGHKS and CDR2 YYEKEE (reference sequence). V dropped 4 bases and J dropped 0; count of bases not matched to a gene: 4. In DNA, the CDR3 is TGTGCCAGCAGCCCGGGACAGCCCTCTGGAAACACCATATATTTT. Its translation: CASSPGQPSGNTIYF.

The CDR3 coding sequence is TGTGCCAGCTTCCGGGGGGGGGATGAAGCTTTCTTT. This codes for CASFRGGDEAFF. This chain uses TRBV2 with TRBJ1-1, with a weak D call TRBD1 (5 bases). CDR1 is SNHLY and CDR2 is FYNNEI in the germline V gene. The CDR3 loop spans 12 amino acids. Trimming took 8 bases from V and 7 from J, leaving 14 bases between them.

This clone was observed once. This rearrangement joins TRBV18 to TRBJ2-1; TRBD2 matches at 11 bases. CDR1 is KGHSH and CDR2 is LQKENI in the germline V gene. Losses at the gene ends were 2 bases for V and 4 bases for J; bases not matched to a gene: 4. The CDR3 contains 16 residues. The CDR3 DNA is TGTGCCAGCTCACCAACCGGGACTAGCGGATACAATGAGCAGTTCTTC. It codes for CASSPTGTSGYNEQFF.

J is TRBJ1-2 and V is TRBV12-3 or TRBV12-4, with D perhaps matching TRBD1 (5 bases). The V end was cut by 8 bases, the J end by 7 bases, with 14 bases between. The CDR3 sequence is 12 residues long. CDR3 protein: CASAEYRSGYTF. The CDR3 DNA is TGTGCCAGCGCCGAGTACAGGAGTGGCTACACCTTC.

The gene calls are TRBV3-1 (or the pseudogene TRBV3-2) and TRBJ1-1; TRBD1 aligns across 10 bases. The trim removed 4 bases at V and 1 base at J, leaving 3 bases unmatched. CDR3 length: 15 residues. The germline V gene encodes CDR1 LGHDT and CDR2 YNNKEL (reference sequence). The CDR3 reads CASSPWTGGNTEAFF. Written as DNA, the CDR3 is TGTGCCAGCAGCCCTTGGACAGGGGGGAACACTGAAGCTTTCTTT.

This clone has just a few counts. This chain's CDR3 is CASSYEGGNTGELFF. CDR3 nucleotides: TGTGCCAGCAGTTACGAGGGAGGGAACACCGGGGAGCTGTTTTTT. The J gene is TRBJ2-2, the V gene TRBV6-5; the D gene is possibly TRBD2 (6 bases). The CDR3 has 15 residues. V shed 2 bases and J shed 1 base, with 8 bases lying between them. Germline V lookup: CDR1 MNHEY, CDR2 SVGAGI.

This clone was seen a single time. The gene calls are TRBV2 and TRBJ2-5; possibly TRBD2 for D (6 bases). Germline-derived CDR1 and CDR2 are SNHLY and FYNNEI. This CDR3 has 16 amino acids. V lost 4 bases and J 3 bases, leaving 18 bases between the germline ends. DNA of the CDR3: TGTGCCAGCAGTGGAGGCGGGGTTGGGTTCGAAGAGACCCAGTACTTC. Its protein product is CASSGGGVGFEETQYF. Variable domain in full (rest from reference TRBV2 and TRBJ2-5): EPEVTQTPSHQVTQMGQEVILRCVPISNHLYFYWYRQILGQKVEFLVSFYNNEISEKSEIFDDQFSVERPDGSNFTLKIRSTKLEDSAMYFCASSGGGVGFEETQYFGPGTRLLVL.

This clone appeared a single time. V usage is TRBV10-3 and J usage is TRBJ2-4, with TRBD2 matching 8 bases. CDR3 length equals 20 residues. Trimming cost V 5 bases and J 1 base; bases outside gene matches: 19. Per the germline V gene, CDR1 is ENHRY and CDR2 is SYGVKD. The CDR3 region has the DNA TGTGCCATCAGTCCGCACAGGAACCGAACGGGGGGGGTTGCCAAAAACATTCAGTACTTC. Its translation: CAISPHRNRTGGVAKNIQYF.

The J gene is TRBJ1-2, the V gene TRBV4-2; TRBD1 agrees at 9 bases. CDR3 size: 15 residues. Unmatched junction bases numbered 7, after V lost 0 bases and J lost 8 bases. CDR1 is LGHNA and CDR2 is YNFKEQ in the germline V gene. The CDR3 nucleotides read TGTGCCAGCAGCCAAGATCCGGACAGGGGCCGCGGCTACACCTTC. Its translation: CASSQDPDRGRGYTF.

J is TRBJ2-2 and V is TRBV19; D is possibly TRBD1 (6 bases). This CDR3 contains 14 residues. CDR1 and CDR2 (germline): LNHDA, SQIVND (reference sequence). V lost 5 bases and J 7 bases, leaving 14 bases between the germline ends. Here the CDR3 DNA reads TGTGCCAGTAGTTCGGCAGGGGATTACGGGGAGCTGTTTTTT. Amino acids: CASSSAGDYGELFF. The complete variable domain, with remaining parts taken from reference TRBV19 and TRBJ2-2, reads DGGITQSPKYLFRKEGQNVTLSCEQNLNHDAMYWYRQDPGQGLRLIYYSQIVNDFQKGDIAEGYSVSREKKESFPLTVTSAQKNPTAFYLCASSSAGDYGELFFGEGSRLTVL.

V is TRBV7-3 and J is TRBJ1-1; TRBD1 matches 9 bases. Germline trimming cut 3 bases from V and 6 bases from J; bases unmatched to any gene: 5. This CDR3 is built from 14 residues. Germline V gene sequence: CDR1 SGHTA, CDR2 FQGTGA. The chain's CDR3 is CASSFSGTGSEAFF. Here the CDR3 DNA reads TGTGCCAGCAGCTTTTCCGGGACAGGGTCTGAAGCTTTCTTT.

V is TRBV5-4 and J is TRBJ2-7; 9 positions match TRBD1. Germline V gene data show CDR1 as SGHNT and CDR2 as YYREEE (reference sequence). V was pared by 0 bases and J by 2 bases, with 6 bases of the junction left unmatched. This CDR3 region has 16 residues. Written as DNA, the CDR3 is TGTGCCAGCAGCTTGGCGTATAGACAGGGGGCCTACGAGCAGTACTTC. Its translation: CASSLAYRQGAYEQYF.

This chain connects TRBV12-3 or TRBV12-4 to TRBJ1-4, with 7 bases matching TRBD1. With V trimmed by 8 bases and J by 9 bases, 9 bases remained unmatched. The CDR3 has 13 amino acids. The CDR3 region has the DNA TGTGCCAGCGGCCAGGGGGAGGTTCAAAAACTGTTTTTT. This translates into CASGQGEVQKLFF.

The chain couples TRBV3-1 (or the pseudogene TRBV3-2) to TRBJ1-1; D gene unclear. Germline V lookup: CDR1 LGHDT, CDR2 YNNKEL (reference sequence). The CDR3 totals 13 residues. Trimming pared 0 bases from V and 10 bases from J, leaving 12 bases between. CDR3: CASSQDSGITAFF. The CDR3, as DNA: TGTGCCAGCAGCCAAGATTCCGGGATCACAGCTTTCTTT.

The chain joins TRBV27 to TRBJ1-2; no firm D call. The CDR3 is 13 residues long. The V and J ends lost 8 bases and 4 bases respectively, with 14 bases between them. CDR1 MNHEY and CDR2 SMNVEV come from the germline V gene (reference sequence). Here the CDR3 reads CASSMAGSYGYTF. The CDR3 DNA is TGTGCCAGCTCTATGGCAGGAAGCTATGGCTACACCTTC.

The chain joins TRBV12-3 or TRBV12-4 to TRBJ1-1, with unresolved D. The ends were cut back, 7 bases at V and 1 base at J, with 10 bases in the middle. This CDR3 is built from 13 residues. CDR3 protein: CASNGGKNTEAFF. CDR3 sequence (DNA): TGTGCCAGCAACGGAGGGAAGAACACTGAAGCTTTCTTT.

This chain connects TRBV3-1 (or the pseudogene TRBV3-2) to TRBJ2-6; D ambiguous. Trimming took off 4 bases at V and 2 bases at J, with 12 bases between the two ends. Germline assignment: CDR1 LGHDT and CDR2 YNNKEL (reference sequence). The CDR3 is made up of 16 amino acids. The CDR3 loop reads CASSPIQSTGANVLTF. The CDR3, as DNA: TGTGCCAGCAGCCCAATACAGAGTACTGGGGCCAACGTCCTGACTTTC.

V usage is TRBV10-1 and J usage is TRBJ1-5; D unresolved. This CDR3 spans 10 amino acids. Germline CDR1 WNHNN, CDR2 SYGVQD (reference sequence). The germline V and J ends were trimmed by 8 bases and 11 bases, with 10 bases remaining between them. The CDR3, as DNA: TGCGCCAGCCGATTCGAGGCCCAGCATTTT. This codes for CASRFEAQHF.